Below are 7 T cell receptor beta chains sequenced from a single sample in a study of blood T cell repertoires in COVID-19. Measured with immunoSEQ multiplex PCR; TCRdb has only the in-frame clones, and not every one. Found here are 150,000 to 200,000 clones, around 84% of them singletons; the top ten hold around 13%. The sample taken for sequencing was peripheral blood. The receptors derive from a woman in her 70s with COVID-19, enrolled during active disease.

V gene TRBV19 combines with J gene TRBJ1-3, with 8 bases aligning to TRBD1. The J segment lost 1 base and the V segment lost 2 bases, leaving 10 bases of the junction unmatched. The germline V gene encodes CDR1 LNHDA and CDR2 SQIVND (reference sequence). The CDR3 has 18 residues. The CDR3 loop reads CASSIRSAGGSSGNTIYF. CDR3 DNA sequence: TGTGCCAGTAGTATAAGGTCGGCAGGGGGCTCTTCTGGAAACACCATATATTTT.

The chain links TRBV12-5 to TRBJ1-3; D call uncertain. Trimming took 3 bases from V and 3 from J, leaving 12 bases between them. The CDR3 consists of 15 residues. Germline V gene sequence: CDR1 LGHNT, CDR2 FRNRAP. The DNA of the CDR3 is TGTGCTAGTGGTTTCCTCGCGGGATTTGGAAACACCATATATTTT. Its translation: CASGFLAGFGNTIYF.

The chain is built from TRBV2 and TRBJ2-7, with 11 bases aligning to TRBD2. Germline V lookup: CDR1 SNHLY, CDR2 FYNNEI. The CDR3 covers 14 residues. J lost 1 base, V lost 10 bases, and 6 bases had no gene match. The CDR3 sequence: CATTTSGDSYEQYF. The CDR3 bases are TGTGCCACCACGACTAGCGGGGATTCCTACGAGCAGTACTTC.

The chain carries TRBV28 and TRBJ2-5, with D maybe TRBD2 (7 bases). V gave up 4 bases and J gave up 1 base, with 16 bases separating them. This CDR3 has 16 residues. Germline lookup yields CDR1 MDHEN and CDR2 SYDVKM. CDR3 region: CASSSPRGAPQETQYF. Written as DNA, the CDR3 is TGTGCCAGCAGTTCCCCTCGGGGGGCACCCCAAGAGACCCAGTACTTC.

The rearrangement joins TRBV5-6 to TRBJ2-6, with D possibly TRBD2 on 5 matching bases. V lost 6 bases, J lost 7 bases, and 14 bases lay in between. The germline gives CDR1 SGHDT, CDR2 YYEEEE. The CDR3 runs 14 residues. The CDR3 DNA reads TGTGCCAGCACCGGGCCTACGGGAGCCAACGTCCTGACTTTC. Residues: CASTGPTGANVLTF.

This chain joins TRBV23-1 and TRBJ2-2; D is uncertain. TRBV23-1 is marked as an open reading frame, function uncertain. The CDR3 loop spans 15 amino acids. V was clipped by 7 bases and J by 6 bases, with 18 bases between them. The CDR3: CASTFLEMFAGELFF. DNA for the CDR3: TGCGCCAGCACCTTCCTGGAGATGTTCGCCGGGGAGCTGTTTTTT.

In this sample, this clone turned up once. The V call is TRBV18, the J call TRBJ2-3; TRBD1 matches at 7 bases. J was trimmed by 4 bases and V by 3 bases; bases with no gene match: 7. Germline V gene lookup returns CDR1 KGHSH and CDR2 LQKENI. The CDR3 length is 15 residues. This CDR3 is CASSPGQKGADTQYF. As DNA, the CDR3 is TGTGCCAGCTCACCGGGACAGAAGGGTGCAGATACGCAGTATTTT.